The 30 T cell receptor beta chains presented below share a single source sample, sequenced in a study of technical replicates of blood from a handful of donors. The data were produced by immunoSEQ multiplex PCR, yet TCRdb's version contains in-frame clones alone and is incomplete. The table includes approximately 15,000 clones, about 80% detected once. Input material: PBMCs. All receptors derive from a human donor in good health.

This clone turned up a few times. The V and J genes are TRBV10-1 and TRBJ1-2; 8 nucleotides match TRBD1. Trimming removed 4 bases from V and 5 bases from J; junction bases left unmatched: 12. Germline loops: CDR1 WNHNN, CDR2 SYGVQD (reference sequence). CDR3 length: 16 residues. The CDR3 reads CASSATFPGGRYGYTF. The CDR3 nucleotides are TGCGCCAGCAGTGCGACCTTCCCAGGGGGCCGATATGGCTACACCTTC.

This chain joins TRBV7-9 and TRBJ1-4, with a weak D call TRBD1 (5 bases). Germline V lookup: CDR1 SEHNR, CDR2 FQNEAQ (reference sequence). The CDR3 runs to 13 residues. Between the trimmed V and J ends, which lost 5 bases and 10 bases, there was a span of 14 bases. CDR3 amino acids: CASSLPPGGKLFF. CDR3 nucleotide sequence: TGTGCCAGCAGCCTGCCTCCCGGGGGAAAACTGTTTTTT.

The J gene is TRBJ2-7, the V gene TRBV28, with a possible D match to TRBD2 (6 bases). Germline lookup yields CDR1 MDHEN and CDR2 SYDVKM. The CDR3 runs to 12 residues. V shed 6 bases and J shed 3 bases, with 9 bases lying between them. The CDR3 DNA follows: TGTGCCAGCAGGACGGGACTCTACGAGCAGTACTTC. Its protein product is CASRTGLYEQYF.

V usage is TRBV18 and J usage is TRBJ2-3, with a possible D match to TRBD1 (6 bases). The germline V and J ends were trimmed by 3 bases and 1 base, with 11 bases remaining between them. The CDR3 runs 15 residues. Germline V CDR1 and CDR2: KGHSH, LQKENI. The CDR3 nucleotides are TGTGCCAGCTCACCCTTAGGGGGAGGCACAGATACGCAGTATTTT. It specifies CASSPLGGGTDTQYF.

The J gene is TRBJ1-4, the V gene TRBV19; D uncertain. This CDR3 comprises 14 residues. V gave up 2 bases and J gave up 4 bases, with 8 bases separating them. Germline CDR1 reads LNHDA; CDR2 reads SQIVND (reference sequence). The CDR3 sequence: CASSIWRDNEKLFF. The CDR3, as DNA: TGTGCCAGTAGTATATGGAGGGATAATGAAAAACTGTTTTTT.

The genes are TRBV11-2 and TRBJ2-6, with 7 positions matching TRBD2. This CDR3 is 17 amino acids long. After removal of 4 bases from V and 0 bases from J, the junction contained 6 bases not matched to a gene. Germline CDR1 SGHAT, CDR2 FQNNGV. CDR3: CASSSIGRLSGANVLTF. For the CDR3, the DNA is TGTGCCAGCAGCTCGATCGGGAGGCTCTCTGGGGCCAACGTCCTGACTTTC.

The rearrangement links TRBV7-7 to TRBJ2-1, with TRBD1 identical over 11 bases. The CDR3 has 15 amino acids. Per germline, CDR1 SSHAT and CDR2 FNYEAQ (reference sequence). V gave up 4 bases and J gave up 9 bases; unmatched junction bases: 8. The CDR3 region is CASSSGTGGGGEQFF. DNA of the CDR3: TGTGCCAGCAGCTCCGGGACAGGGGGGGGAGGTGAGCAGTTCTTC.

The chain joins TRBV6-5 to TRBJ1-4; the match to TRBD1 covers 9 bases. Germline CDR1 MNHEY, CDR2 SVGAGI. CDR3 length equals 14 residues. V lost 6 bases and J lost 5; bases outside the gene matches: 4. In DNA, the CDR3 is TGTGCCAGCAGCGCCGGACAGGGGAATGAAAAACTGTTTTTT. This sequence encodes CASSAGQGNEKLFF.

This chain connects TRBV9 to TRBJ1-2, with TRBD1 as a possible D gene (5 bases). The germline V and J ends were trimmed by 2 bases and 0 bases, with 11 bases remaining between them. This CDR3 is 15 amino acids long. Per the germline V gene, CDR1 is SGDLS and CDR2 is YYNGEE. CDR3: CASSVVDSSNYGYTF. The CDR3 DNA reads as TGTGCCAGCAGCGTTGTTGACAGTTCTAACTATGGCTACACCTTC.

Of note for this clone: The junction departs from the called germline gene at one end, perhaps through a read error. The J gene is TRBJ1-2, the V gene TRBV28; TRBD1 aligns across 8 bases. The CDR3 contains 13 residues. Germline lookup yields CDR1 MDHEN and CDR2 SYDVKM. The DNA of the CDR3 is TGTGCCAGCAGTTTCGGGAGCTTGGACAGGGCCTACTTC. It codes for CASSFGSLDRAYF.

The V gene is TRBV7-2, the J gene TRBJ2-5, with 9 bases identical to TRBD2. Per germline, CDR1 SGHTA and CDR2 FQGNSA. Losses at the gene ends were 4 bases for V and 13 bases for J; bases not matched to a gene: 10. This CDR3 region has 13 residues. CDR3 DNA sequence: TGTGCCAGCAGCTACAAACCTAGCGGGATCCCGTACTTC. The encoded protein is CASSYKPSGIPYF. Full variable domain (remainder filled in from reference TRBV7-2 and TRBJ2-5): GAGVSQSPSNKVTEKGKDVELRCDPISGHTALYWYRQSLGQGLEFLIYFQGNSAPDKSGLPSDRFSAERTGGSVSTLTIQRTQQEDSAVYLCASSYKPSGIPYFGPGTRLLVL.

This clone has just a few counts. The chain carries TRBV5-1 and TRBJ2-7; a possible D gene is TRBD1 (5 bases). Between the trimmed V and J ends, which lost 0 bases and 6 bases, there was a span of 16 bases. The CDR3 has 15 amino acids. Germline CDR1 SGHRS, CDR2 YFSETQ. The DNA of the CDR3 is TGCGCCAGCAGCTTGGAGGGGCTAGTAAGTCCCGAGCAGTACTTC. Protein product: CASSLEGLVSPEQYF. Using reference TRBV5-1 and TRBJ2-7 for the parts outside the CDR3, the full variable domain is KAGVTQTPRYLIKTRGQQVTLSCSPISGHRSVSWYQQTPGQGLQFLFEYFSETQRNKGNFPGRFSGRQFSNSRSEMNVSTLELGDSALYLCASSLEGLVSPEQYFGPGTRLTVT.

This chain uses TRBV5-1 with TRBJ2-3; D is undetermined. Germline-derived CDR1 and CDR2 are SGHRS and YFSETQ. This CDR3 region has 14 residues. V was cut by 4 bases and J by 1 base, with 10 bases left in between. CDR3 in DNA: TGCGCCAGCAGCCCCCTGGCGGGCACAGATACGCAGTATTTT. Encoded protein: CASSPLAGTDTQYF.

The CDR3 loop is CASHREREGEQYF. DNA for the CDR3: TGCGCCAGCCACCGGGAGCGGGAAGGTGAGCAGTACTTC. This sequence joins TRBV5-1 and TRBJ2-7; 7 bases line up with TRBD2. V lost 7 bases, J lost 7 bases, and 11 bases stayed unmatched. The CDR3 covers 13 residues. The V gene's germline CDR1 is SGHRS and CDR2 YFSETQ.

CDR3 DNA sequence: TGTGCCAGCAGCCCGGGTGTGGGACTCCCTTCAAACGAGCAGTACTTC. Protein sequence: CASSPGVGLPSNEQYF. The chain employs TRBV7-9 and TRBJ2-7; possible D gene TRBD2, 6 bases. The CDR3 contains 16 residues. CDR1 and CDR2 (germline): SEHNR, FQNEAQ (reference sequence). V was trimmed by 5 bases and J by 5 bases, leaving 22 bases between them.

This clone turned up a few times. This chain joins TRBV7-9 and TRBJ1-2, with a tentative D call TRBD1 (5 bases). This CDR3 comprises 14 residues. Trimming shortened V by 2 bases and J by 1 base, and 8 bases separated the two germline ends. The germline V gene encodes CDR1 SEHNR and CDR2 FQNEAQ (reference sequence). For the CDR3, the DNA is TGTGCCAGCAGCTTATTCGACAGTAACTATGGCTACACCTTC. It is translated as CASSLFDSNYGYTF.

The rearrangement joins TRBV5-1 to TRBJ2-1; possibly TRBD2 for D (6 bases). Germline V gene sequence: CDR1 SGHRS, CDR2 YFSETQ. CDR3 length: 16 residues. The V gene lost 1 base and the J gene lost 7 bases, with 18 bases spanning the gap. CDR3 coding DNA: TGCGCCAGCAGCTTGAGTGACCTTCGGGCGGGGAATGAGCAGTTCTTC. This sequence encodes CASSLSDLRAGNEQFF. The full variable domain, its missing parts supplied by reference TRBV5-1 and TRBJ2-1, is KAGVTQTPRYLIKTRGQQVTLSCSPISGHRSVSWYQQTPGQGLQFLFEYFSETQRNKGNFPGRFSGRQFSNSRSEMNVSTLELGDSALYLCASSLSDLRAGNEQFFGPGTRLTVL.

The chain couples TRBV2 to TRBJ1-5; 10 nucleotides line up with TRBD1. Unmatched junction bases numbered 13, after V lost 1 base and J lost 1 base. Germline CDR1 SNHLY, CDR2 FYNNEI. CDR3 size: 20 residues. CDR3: CASSEVGLRQGAQSNQPQHF. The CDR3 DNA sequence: TGTGCCAGCAGTGAAGTGGGTCTGAGACAGGGGGCCCAAAGCAATCAGCCCCAGCATTTT. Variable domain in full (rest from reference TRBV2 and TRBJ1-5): EPEVTQTPSHQVTQMGQEVILRCVPISNHLYFYWYRQILGQKVEFLVSFYNNEISEKSEIFDDQFSVERPDGSNFTLKIRSTKLEDSAMYFCASSEVGLRQGAQSNQPQHFGDGTRLSIL.

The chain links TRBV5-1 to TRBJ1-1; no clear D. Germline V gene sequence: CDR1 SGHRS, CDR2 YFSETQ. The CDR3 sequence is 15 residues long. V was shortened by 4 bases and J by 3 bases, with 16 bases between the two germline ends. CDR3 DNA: TGCGCCAGCAGCGTCGTAGAGTCGGGGTACACTGAAGCTTTCTTT. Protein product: CASSVVESGYTEAFF.

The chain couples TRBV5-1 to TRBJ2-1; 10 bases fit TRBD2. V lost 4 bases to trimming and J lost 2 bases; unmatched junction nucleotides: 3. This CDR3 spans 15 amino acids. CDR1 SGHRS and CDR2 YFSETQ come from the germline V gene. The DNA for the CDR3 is TGCGCCAGCAGCGTTCTAGCGGGAGCCTACAATGAGCAGTTCTTC. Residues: CASSVLAGAYNEQFF.

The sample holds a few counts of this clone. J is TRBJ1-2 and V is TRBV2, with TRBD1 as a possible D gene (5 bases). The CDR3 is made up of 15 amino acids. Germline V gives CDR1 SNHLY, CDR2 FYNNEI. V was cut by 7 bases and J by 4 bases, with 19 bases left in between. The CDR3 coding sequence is TGTGCCAGCACCCCCGGCGGGGTAGGGGTCTATGGCTACACCTTC. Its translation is CASTPGGVGVYGYTF.

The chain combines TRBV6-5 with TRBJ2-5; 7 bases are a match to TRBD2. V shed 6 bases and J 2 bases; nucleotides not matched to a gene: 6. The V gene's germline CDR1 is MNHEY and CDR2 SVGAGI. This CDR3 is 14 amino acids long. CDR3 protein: CASRRTRGQETQYF. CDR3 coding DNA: TGTGCCAGCAGAAGGACTAGAGGACAAGAGACCCAGTACTTC.

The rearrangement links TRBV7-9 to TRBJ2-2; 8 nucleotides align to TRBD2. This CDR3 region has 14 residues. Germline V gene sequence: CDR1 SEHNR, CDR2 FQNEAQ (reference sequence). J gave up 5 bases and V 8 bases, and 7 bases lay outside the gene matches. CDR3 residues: CASVIAGGTGELFF. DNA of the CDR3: TGTGCCAGCGTAATCGCGGGAGGTACCGGGGAGCTGTTTTTT.

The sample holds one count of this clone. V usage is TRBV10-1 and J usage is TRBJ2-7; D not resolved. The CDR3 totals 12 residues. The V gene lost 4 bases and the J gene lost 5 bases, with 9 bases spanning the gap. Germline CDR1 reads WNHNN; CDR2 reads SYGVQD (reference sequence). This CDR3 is CASSVSEHEQYF. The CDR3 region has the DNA TGCGCCAGCAGTGTTTCAGAACACGAGCAGTACTTC.

The CDR3 DNA is TGTGCCAGCAGCACCCGTAGCGGGAGGACCTCCTACGAGCAGTACTTC. Protein sequence: CASSTRSGRTSYEQYF. The chain couples TRBV6-6 to TRBJ2-7, with TRBD2 identical over 10 bases. Unmatched junction bases numbered 8, after V lost 6 bases and J lost 0 bases. The CDR3 loop spans 16 amino acids. CDR1 is MNHNY and CDR2 is SVGAGI in the germline V gene (reference sequence).

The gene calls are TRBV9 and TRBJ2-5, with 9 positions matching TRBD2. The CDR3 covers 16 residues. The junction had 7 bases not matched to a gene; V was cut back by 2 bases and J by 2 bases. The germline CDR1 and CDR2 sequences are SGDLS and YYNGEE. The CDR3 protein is CASSVSGSGGQETQYF. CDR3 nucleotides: TGTGCCAGCAGCGTCAGCGGGAGCGGGGGGCAAGAGACCCAGTACTTC.

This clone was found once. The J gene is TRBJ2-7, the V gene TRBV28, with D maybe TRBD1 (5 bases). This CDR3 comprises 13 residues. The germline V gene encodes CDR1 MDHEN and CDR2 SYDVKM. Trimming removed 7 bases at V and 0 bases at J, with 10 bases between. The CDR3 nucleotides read TGTGCCAGCACCCGACAGAGCTCCTACGAGCAGTACTTC. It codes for CASTRQSSYEQYF.

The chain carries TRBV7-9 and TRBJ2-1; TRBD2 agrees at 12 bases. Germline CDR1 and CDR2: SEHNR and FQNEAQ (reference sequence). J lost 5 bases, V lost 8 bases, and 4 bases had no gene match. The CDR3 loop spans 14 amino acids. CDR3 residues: CASPRTSGNNEQFF. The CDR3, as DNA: TGTGCCAGCCCGCGGACTAGCGGGAACAATGAGCAGTTCTTC.

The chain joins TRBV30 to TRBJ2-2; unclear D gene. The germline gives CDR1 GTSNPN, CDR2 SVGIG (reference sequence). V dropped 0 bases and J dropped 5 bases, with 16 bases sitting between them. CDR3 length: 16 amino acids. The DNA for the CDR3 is TGTGCCTGGAGTGTACTCCTAGTTACACGAACCGGGGAGCTGTTTTTT. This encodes CAWSVLLVTRTGELFF.

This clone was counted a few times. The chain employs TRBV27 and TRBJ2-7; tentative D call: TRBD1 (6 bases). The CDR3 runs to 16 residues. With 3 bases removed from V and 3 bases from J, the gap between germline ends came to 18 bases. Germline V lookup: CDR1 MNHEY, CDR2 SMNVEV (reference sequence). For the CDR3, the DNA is TGTGCCAGCAGTTTCGCCCCAGGGGTTAGCCTCTACGAGCAGTACTTC. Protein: CASSFAPGVSLYEQYF.